One sample yielded the 13 T cell receptor beta chains listed below, sequenced in a study of control samples from healthy donors and cancer patients. Profiled with immunoSEQ multiplex PCR; TCRdb holds only in-frame clones, not every one. This table holds about 84,000 clones, 90% to 95% found once. Material for sequencing was blood. These receptors all come from a young man in good health.

The gene calls are TRBV6-5 and TRBJ2-5, with D perhaps TRBD2 (5 bases). CDR1 and CDR2 from the germline V gene are MNHEY and SVGAGI. V shed 6 bases and J shed 5 bases, with 13 bases lying between them. This CDR3 spans 13 amino acids. CDR3 sequence: CASRTGKEETQYF. The CDR3 bases are TGTGCCAGCAGAACCGGGAAAGAGGAGACCCAGTACTTC.

This clone has a handful of counts. The chain links TRBV28 to TRBJ1-5; 8 bases map to TRBD1. Unmatched junction bases numbered 6, after V lost 3 bases and J lost 5 bases. Germline V gene lookup returns CDR1 MDHEN and CDR2 SYDVKM. The CDR3 has 15 amino acids. This CDR3 reads CASSFSGGEHQPQHF. The CDR3 DNA reads as TGTGCCAGCAGTTTTTCAGGGGGCGAACATCAGCCCCAGCATTTT. Looking up the rest from reference TRBV28 and TRBJ1-5 gives the full variable domain: DVKVTQSSRYLVKRTGEKVFLECVQDMDHENMFWYRQDPGLGLRLIYFSYDVKMKEKGDIPEGYSVSREKKERFSLILESASTNQTSMYLCASSFSGGEHQPQHFGDGTRLSIL.

CDR3 nucleotide sequence: TGTGCCAGCAGCCAGATGACGGAGCTACGGGAGGTAGCGGGAGGGATGGATGAGCAGTTCTTC. It is translated as CASSQMTELREVAGGMDEQFF. J is TRBJ2-1 and V is TRBV3-1 (or the pseudogene TRBV3-2); TRBD2 matches at 11 bases. Germline values: CDR1 LGHDT, CDR2 YNNKEL (reference sequence). V dropped 3 bases and J dropped 8; count of bases not matched to a gene: 24. This CDR3 contains 21 residues.

The rearrangement joins TRBV4-2 to TRBJ2-7, with 9 bases matching TRBD2. The CDR3 is 16 residues long. The V and J ends lost 3 bases and 5 bases, in that order; junction bases with no gene match: 11. Germline V lookup: CDR1 LGHNA, CDR2 YNFKEQ. CDR3 bases: TGTGCCAGCAGCCAGGGGGCGGGGGGGGCTCTGGACGAGCAGTACTTC. Encoded protein: CASSQGAGGALDEQYF.

This chain links TRBV27 with TRBJ2-7; D gene uncertain. Trimming took 8 bases from V and 0 from J, leaving 8 bases between them. Germline values: CDR1 MNHEY, CDR2 SMNVEV (reference sequence). This CDR3 comprises 12 residues. CDR3 nucleotide sequence: TGTGCCAGCCTTAAAAGCTCCTACGAGCAGTACTTC. It yields the protein CASLKSSYEQYF.

About this clone itself: Other nucleotide sequences in the sample specify the same CDR3. This chain connects TRBV3-1 (or the pseudogene TRBV3-2) to TRBJ1-2; D is ambiguous. Germline V gene lookup returns CDR1 LGHDT and CDR2 YNNKEL (reference sequence). The germline V and J ends were trimmed by 3 bases and 1 base, with 3 bases remaining between them. The CDR3 is made up of 12 amino acids. CDR3 nucleotides: TGTGCCAGCAGCCAGGGTAACTATGGCTACACCTTC. It translates to CASSQGNYGYTF.

The chain is built from TRBV6-1 and TRBJ1-5; weak D call: TRBD1 (5 bases). CDR3 length: 18 residues. With 0 bases removed from V and 4 bases from J, the gap between germline ends came to 19 bases. Germline V lookup: CDR1 MNHNS, CDR2 SASEGT. Here the CDR3 reads CASSEAAPFDSRNQPQHF. The CDR3, as DNA: TGTGCCAGCAGTGAAGCCGCTCCCTTCGACAGCCGGAATCAGCCCCAGCATTTT.

The V and J genes are TRBV7-2 and TRBJ2-5; 11 bases map to TRBD2. This CDR3 contains 15 residues. The V and J ends lost 7 bases and 0 bases, in that order; junction bases with no gene match: 4. The germline V gene encodes CDR1 SGHTA and CDR2 FQGNSA. CDR3 loop: CASTVAGGYQETQYF. Here the CDR3 DNA reads TGTGCCAGCACCGTAGCGGGGGGGTACCAAGAGACCCAGTACTTC.

The sample holds a few counts of this clone. DNA for the CDR3: TGCGCCAGCAGCCAAGATGATTCTCAGCCCCAGCATTTT. Translation: CASSQDDSQPQHF. This chain uses TRBV4-1 with TRBJ1-5, with D unclear. The CDR3 extends over 13 amino acids. The germline V gene encodes CDR1 MGHRA and CDR2 YSYEKL. Trimming pared 0 bases from V and 6 bases from J, leaving 6 bases between.

The chain is built from TRBV6-2 or TRBV6-3 and TRBJ1-5; D perhaps matches TRBD1 (6 bases). The CDR3 totals 14 residues. In germline, CDR1 is MNHEY, CDR2 SVGEGT. V lost 2 bases, J lost 5 bases, and 10 bases lay in between. CDR3 in DNA: TGTGCCAGCAGTTACAACGGGGGGCATCAGCCCCAGCATTTT. Amino acid sequence: CASSYNGGHQPQHF.

The chain employs TRBV4-3 and TRBJ2-7; D is possibly TRBD2 (7 bases). This CDR3 is 15 amino acids long. Germline values: CDR1 LGHNA, CDR2 YSLEER. Trimming stripped 2 bases from V and 3 bases from J, with 14 bases between. CDR3 in amino acids: CASSQTGGAFYEQYF. As DNA, the CDR3 is TGCGCCAGCAGCCAAACTGGGGGGGCGTTCTACGAGCAGTACTTC.

For the CDR3, the DNA is TGTGCCACCAGCAGAGGCGCGCCTGGCTACGAGCAGTACTTC. Protein sequence: CATSRGAPGYEQYF. This rearrangement joins TRBV15 to TRBJ2-7; D is ambiguous. The V and J ends lost 1 base and 3 bases respectively, with 10 bases between them. The CDR3 runs 14 residues. Germline V gene lookup returns CDR1 LNHNV and CDR2 YYDKDF (reference sequence).

The chain carries TRBV5-1 and TRBJ2-2, with 8 nucleotides matching TRBD1. Germline CDR1 reads SGHRS; CDR2 reads YFSETQ. This CDR3 comprises 14 residues. J lost 4 bases, V lost 4 bases, and 3 bases had no gene match. This CDR3 is CASSRDRGTGELFF. The DNA of the CDR3 is TGCGCCAGCAGCCGTGACAGGGGCACCGGGGAGCTGTTTTTT.